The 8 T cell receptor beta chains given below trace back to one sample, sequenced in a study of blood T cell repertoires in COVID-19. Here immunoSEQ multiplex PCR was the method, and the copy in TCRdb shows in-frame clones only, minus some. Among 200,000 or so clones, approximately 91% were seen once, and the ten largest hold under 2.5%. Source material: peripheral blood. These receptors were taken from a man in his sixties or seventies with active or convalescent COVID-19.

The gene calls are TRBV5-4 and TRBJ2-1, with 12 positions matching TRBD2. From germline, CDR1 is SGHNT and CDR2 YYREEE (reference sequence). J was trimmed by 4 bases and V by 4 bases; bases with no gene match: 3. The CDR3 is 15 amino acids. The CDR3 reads CASSQLAGGYNEQFF. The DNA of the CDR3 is TGTGCCAGCAGCCAACTAGCGGGAGGTTACAATGAGCAGTTCTTC.

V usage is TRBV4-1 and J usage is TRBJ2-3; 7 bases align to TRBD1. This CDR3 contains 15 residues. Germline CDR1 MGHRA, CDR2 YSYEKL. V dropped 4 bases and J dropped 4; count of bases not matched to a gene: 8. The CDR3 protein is CASSLETGVADTQYF. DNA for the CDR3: TGCGCCAGCAGCCTAGAAACAGGGGTCGCAGATACGCAGTATTTT.

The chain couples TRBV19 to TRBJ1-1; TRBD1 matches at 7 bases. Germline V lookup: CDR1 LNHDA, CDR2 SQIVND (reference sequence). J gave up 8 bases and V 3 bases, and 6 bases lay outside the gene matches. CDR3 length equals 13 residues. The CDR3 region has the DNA TGTGCCAGTAGTATCCGGACAGGATCAGAAGCTTTCTTT. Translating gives CASSIRTGSEAFF.

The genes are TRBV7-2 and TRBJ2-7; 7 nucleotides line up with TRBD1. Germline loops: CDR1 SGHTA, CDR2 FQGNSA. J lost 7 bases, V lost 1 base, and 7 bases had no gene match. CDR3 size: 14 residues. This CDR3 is CASSLELGGHEQYF. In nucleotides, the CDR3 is TGTGCCAGCAGCTTAGAGTTAGGGGGCCATGAGCAGTACTTC.

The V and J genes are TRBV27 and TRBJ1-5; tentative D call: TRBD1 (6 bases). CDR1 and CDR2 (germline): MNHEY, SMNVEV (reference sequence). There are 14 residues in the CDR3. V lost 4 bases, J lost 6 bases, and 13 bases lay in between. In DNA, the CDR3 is TGTGCCAGCAGTTGGGGCGGGGGCGGTCAGCCCCAGCATTTT. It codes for CASSWGGGGQPQHF.

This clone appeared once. CDR3 residues: CASSLRGMNTEAFF. The CDR3, as DNA: TGTGCCAGCAGTTTGCGGGGAATGAACACTGAAGCTTTCTTT. The chain links TRBV28 to TRBJ1-1; no firm D call. Trimming took off 3 bases at V and 0 bases at J, with 8 bases between the two ends. There are 14 residues in the CDR3. The germline gives CDR1 MDHEN, CDR2 SYDVKM.

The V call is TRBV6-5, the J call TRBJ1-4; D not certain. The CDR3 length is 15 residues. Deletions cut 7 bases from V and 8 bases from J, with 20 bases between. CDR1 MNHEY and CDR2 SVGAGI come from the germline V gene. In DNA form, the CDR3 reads TGTGCCAGCACAAGTTTGGTAGTGGCCGGGGAAAAACTGTTTTTT. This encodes CASTSLVVAGEKLFF.

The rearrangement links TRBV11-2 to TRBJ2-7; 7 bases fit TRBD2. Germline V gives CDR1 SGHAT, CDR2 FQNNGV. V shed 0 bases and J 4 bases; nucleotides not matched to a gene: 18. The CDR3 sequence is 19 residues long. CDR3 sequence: CASSLDVPGGTGGFYEQYF. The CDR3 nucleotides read TGTGCCAGCAGCTTAGACGTTCCCGGGGGGACGGGAGGTTTTTACGAGCAGTACTTC.